The clone carrying this TCR beta chain was detected a few times. Its cognate antigen is unknown. This sample is drawn from a study of cytomegalovirus exposure and HLA in healthy donors. Background on the study: Most donors, roughly 84% of approximately 400 genotyped, fell in the Caucasian-associated ancestry cluster.

This CDR3 contains 14 residues. Germline-derived CDR1 and CDR2 are LNHNV and YYDKDF (reference sequence). V was clipped by 2 bases and J by 6 bases, with 10 bases between them. Study observations and caveats: In an earlier analysis, about 87% or about 30%: the productive usage of most TCR beta V segments.

Those who donated were healthy bone marrow donors. Amplification used 60 Vbeta primers and 13 Jbeta primers. The table came from immunoSEQ multiplex PCR; TCRdb's copy has only in-frame clones and leaves some out. The sample lists around 120,000 clones, 74% seen once, with about 2.5% in the top ten. The chain carries TRBV15 and TRBJ2-2, with no clear D. The sequenced material came from PBMCs. The clonotype comes from a man aged 50 or older in good health and CMV-seropositive. The CDR3 loop reads CATSRLSSAGELFF. The CDR3 bases are TGTGCCACCAGCAGACTAAGCAGCGCCGGGGAGCTGTTTTTT. Looking up the rest from reference TRBV15 and TRBJ2-2 gives the full variable domain: DAMVIQNPRYQVTQFGKPVTLSCSQTLNHNVMYWYQQKSSQAPKLLFHYYDKDFNNEADTPDNFQSRRPNTSFCFLDIRSPGLGDTAMYLCATSRLSSAGELFFGEGSRLTVL.